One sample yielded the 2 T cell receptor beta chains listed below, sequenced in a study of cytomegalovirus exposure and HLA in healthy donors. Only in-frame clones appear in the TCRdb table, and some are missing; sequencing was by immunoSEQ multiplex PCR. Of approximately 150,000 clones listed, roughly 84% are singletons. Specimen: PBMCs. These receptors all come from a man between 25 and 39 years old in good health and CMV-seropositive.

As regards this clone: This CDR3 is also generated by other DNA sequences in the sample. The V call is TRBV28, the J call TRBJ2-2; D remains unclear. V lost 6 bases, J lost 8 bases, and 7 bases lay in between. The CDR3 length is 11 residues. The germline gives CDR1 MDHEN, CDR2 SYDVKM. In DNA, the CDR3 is TGTGCCAGCAGCCCCAGTGGGGAGCTGTTTTTT. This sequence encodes CASSPSGELFF.

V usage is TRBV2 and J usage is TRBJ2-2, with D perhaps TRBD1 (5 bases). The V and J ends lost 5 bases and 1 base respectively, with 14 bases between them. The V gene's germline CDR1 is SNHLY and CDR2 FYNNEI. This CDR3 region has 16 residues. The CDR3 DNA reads TGTGCCAGCAGTCAGCAGGGTTTCGGGAACACCGGGGAGCTGTTTTTT. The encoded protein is CASSQQGFGNTGELFF.